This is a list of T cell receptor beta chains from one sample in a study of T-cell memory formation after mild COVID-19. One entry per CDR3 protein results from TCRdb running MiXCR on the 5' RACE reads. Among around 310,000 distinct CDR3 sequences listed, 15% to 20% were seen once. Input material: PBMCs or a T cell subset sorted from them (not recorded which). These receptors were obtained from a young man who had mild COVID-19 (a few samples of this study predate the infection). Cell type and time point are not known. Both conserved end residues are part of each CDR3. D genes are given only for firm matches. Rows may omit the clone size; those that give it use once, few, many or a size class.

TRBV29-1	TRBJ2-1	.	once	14	TGCAGCGGCGGGACTCCGAGCTCCTACAATGAGCAGTTCTTC	CSGGTPSSYNEQFF
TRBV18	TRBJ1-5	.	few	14	TGTGCCAGCTCACCTACGGGGACAATCCAGCCCCAGCATTTT	CASSPTGTIQPQHF
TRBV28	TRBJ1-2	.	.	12	TGTGCCAGCAGTCCCGCAGGGAGTGGCTACACCTTC	CASSPAGSGYTF
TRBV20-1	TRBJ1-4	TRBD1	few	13	TGCAGTGCTAGACAGGGGGCGTTTGAAAAACTGTTTTTT	CSARQGAFEKLFF
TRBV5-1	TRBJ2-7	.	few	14	TGCGCCAGCAGCCTGGGAGGAGGTGTCTACGAGCAGTACTTC	CASSLGGGVYEQYF
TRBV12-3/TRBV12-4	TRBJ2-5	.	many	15	TGTGCCAGCAATAAAATAGCTGTAGGTGGAGAGACCCAGTACTTC	CASNKIAVGGETQYF
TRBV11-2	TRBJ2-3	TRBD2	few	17	TGTGCCAGCAGCTTATCCCTCGAACGGGGGGGCACAGATACGCAGTATTTT	CASSLSLERGGTDTQYF
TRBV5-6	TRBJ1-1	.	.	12	TGTGCCAGCAGCTCAGGGAATAGGGAAGCTTTCTTT	CASSSGNREAFF
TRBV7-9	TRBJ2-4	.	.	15	TGTGCCAGCAGCTCAGGGGCTCTAGCCAAAAACATTCAGTACTTC	CASSSGALAKNIQYF
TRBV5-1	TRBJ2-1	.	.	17	TGCGCCAGCAGCTTGGCCGTGGCTGGGGCGGGTAGCGATGAGCAGTTCTTC	CASSLAVAGAGSDEQFF
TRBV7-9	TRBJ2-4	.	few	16	TGTGCCAGCAGCCTAGACGGGACTCGAGCCAAAAACATTCAGTACTTC	CASSLDGTRAKNIQYF
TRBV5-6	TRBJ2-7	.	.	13	TGTGCCAGCAGCTCAGGGGTCTCCTACGAGCAGTACTTC	CASSSGVSYEQYF
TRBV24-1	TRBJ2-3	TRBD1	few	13	TGTGCCACCAGGGACAGGGCGGCAGATACGCAGTATTTT	CATRDRAADTQYF
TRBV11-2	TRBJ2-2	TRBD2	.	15	TGTGCCAGCAGGATAGCGGGGGGGAACACCGGGGAGCTGTTTTTT	CASRIAGGNTGELFF
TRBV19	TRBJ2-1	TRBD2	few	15	TGTGCCAGTAAACAAACTAGCGGGTCCTACAATGAGCAGTTCTTC	CASKQTSGSYNEQFF
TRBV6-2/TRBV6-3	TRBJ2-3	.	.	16	TGTGCCAGCAGTCCCCGGGAAACCGGGTTCACAGATACGCAGTATTTT	CASSPRETGFTDTQYF
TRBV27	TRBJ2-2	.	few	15	TGTGCCAGCTCTAGTCCCCAAGCGAACACCGGGGAGCTGTTTTTT	CASSSPQANTGELFF
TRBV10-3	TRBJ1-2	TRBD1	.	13	TGTGCCATCAATCAGGGGGCGGACTATGGCTACACCTTC	CAINQGADYGYTF
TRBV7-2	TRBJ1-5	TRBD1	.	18	TGTGCCAGCAGTCCCCAAGCAGTGCAGGGGGCATTGTATCAGCCCCAGCATTTT	CASSPQAVQGALYQPQHF
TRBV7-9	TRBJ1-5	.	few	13	TGTGCCAGCAGCCGACAGGCCAATCAGCCCCAGCATTTT	CASSRQANQPQHF
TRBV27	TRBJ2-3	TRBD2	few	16	TGTGCCAGCAGAAGTGGACTAGCGGGGTTTAGTTATACGCAGTATTTT	CASRSGLAGFSYTQYF
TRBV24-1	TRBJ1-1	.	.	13	TGTGCCAAGCATACTGGGGCAAACACTGAAGCTTTCTTT	CAKHTGANTEAFF
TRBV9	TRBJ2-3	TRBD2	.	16	TGTGCCAGCAGCACGACTAGCGGGGGGCCCCCAGATACGCAGTATTTT	CASSTTSGGPPDTQYF
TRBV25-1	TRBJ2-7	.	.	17	TGTGCCAGCAGTGAGGCCGGGACCGGGACAAAAGGACCTGGGCAGTACTTC	CASSEAGTGTKGPGQYF
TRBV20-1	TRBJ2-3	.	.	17	TGCAGTGCTAGTTCTCGGTTTGACAGCGAGGGCACAGATACGCAGTATTTT	CSASSRFDSEGTDTQYF
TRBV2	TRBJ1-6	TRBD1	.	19	TGTGCCAGCATCCTCAAGGACAGGGGCTCTCTCGGCATTAATTCACCCCTCCACTTT	CASILKDRGSLGINSPLHF
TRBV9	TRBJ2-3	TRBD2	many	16	TGTGCCAGCAGCGTAGGGATTATAGCGGGGGATCATACGCAGTATTTT	CASSVGIIAGDHTQYF
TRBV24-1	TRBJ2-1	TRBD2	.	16	TGTGCCACCAGTGATTTGGGCGGGGGTACCTACAATGAGCAGTTCTTC	CATSDLGGGTYNEQFF
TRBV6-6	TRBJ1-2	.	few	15	TGTGCCAGCAGTTCCGTGCAGGGTCGCGTCTATGGCTACACCTTC	CASSSVQGRVYGYTF
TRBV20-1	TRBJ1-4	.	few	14	TGCAGTGCTAGAGATGTGATCAGGGGCGAAAAACTGTTTTTT	CSARDVIRGEKLFF
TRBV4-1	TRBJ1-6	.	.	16	TGCGCCAGCAGCCAAGGGAGCCGGGCCTTGGGTTCACCCCTCCACTTT	CASSQGSRALGSPLHF
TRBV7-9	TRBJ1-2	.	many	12	TGTGCCAGCAGCCGGACAAACTATGGCTACACCTTC	CASSRTNYGYTF
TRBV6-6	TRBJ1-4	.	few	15	TGTGCCAGCAGTCGTACAGGGTCTGGCTATGAAAAACTGTTTTTT	CASSRTGSGYEKLFF
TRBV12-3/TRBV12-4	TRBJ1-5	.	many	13	TGTGCCAGCAGTTTAGCAGAGAATCAGCCCCAGCATTTT	CASSLAENQPQHF
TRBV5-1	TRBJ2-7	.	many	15	TGCGCCAGCAGCCCCGCTATGGGGGGGCCCTACGAGCAGTACTTC	CASSPAMGGPYEQYF